This T cell receptor (beta chain) is drawn from a study of blood T cell repertoires in COVID-19. Study-wide background: COVID-19 samples collected from the United States, Italy and Spain covered acute and convalescent phases. PBMCs, B-cell-depleted T cells, or T cells were the source of the cDNA or gDNA that made up the material.

In the authors' workflow: Amplifying reference gene primers gave estimates of nucleated cell counts. Produced via immunoSEQ multiplex PCR; TCRdb's table is partial and in-frame only. Clone size and the V and J calls come from that table; the DNA yielded D and trimming. The sample holds 180,000 or so clones, around 87% seen once. The receptor comes from a woman younger than 45 with active or convalescent COVID-19. Sequenced sample: peripheral blood.

The chain's CDR3 is CASRSTGTGYQYEQFF. CDR3 DNA sequence: TGTGCCAGCAGATCCACCGGGACAGGTTATCAATATGAGCAGTTCTTC. The V gene is TRBV27, the J gene TRBJ2-1; TRBD1 matches at 8 bases. CDR1 is MNHEY, CDR2 SMNVEV, per germline (reference sequence). CDR3 length: 16 amino acids. J lost 8 bases, V lost 6 bases, and 15 bases had no gene match.